The source of this TCR beta chain is a study of vaccination effects on CD4 cells after COVID-19. CDR1 is SEHNR, CDR2 FQNEAQ, per germline (reference sequence). The CDR3 has 13 residues. V shed 11 bases and J 4 bases; nucleotides not matched to a gene: 4. Concerning this clone itself: The antigen is undetermined.

Antigen-specific CD4+ T cells were expanded (with viral peptide pools) by the ViraFEST assay ahead of sequencing. Upon completion of about ten days in culture, CD4+ T cells were isolated. Having tested negative for nucleocapsid antibodies, the vaccine recipients showed no prior SARS-CoV-2 infection. PBMC were cultured at roughly 2.2 million per well with about 10 IU/ml IL-2 and around 9.2 ug/ml peptides. Profiling relied on immunoSEQ multiplex PCR, and the TCRdb table lists in-frame clones only, not all of them. The sample records fewer than 25,000 clones, over 60% being singletons. The specimen was CD4+ T cells from PBMCs cultured with HCoV-NL63 spike peptides, collected before COVID-19 vaccination. The TCR was taken from a human donor who received a COVID-19 vaccine. The chain is built from TRBV7-9 and TRBJ2-2, with TRBD1 matching over 10 bases. In DNA form, the CDR3 reads TGTGCCGCCGACAGGGGGCGCACCGGGGAGCTGTTTTTT. Protein sequence: CAADRGRTGELFF. Full variable domain (remainder filled in from reference TRBV7-9 and TRBJ2-2): DTGVSQNPRHKITKRGQNVTFRCDPISEHNRLYWYRQTLGQGPEFLTYFQNEAQLEKSRLLSDRFSAERPKGSFSTLEIQRTEQGDSAMYLCAADRGRTGELFFGEGSRLTVL.